This T cell receptor (beta chain) was sequenced during a study of response to subunit inactivated influenza vaccine. One entry per CDR3 protein results from TCRdb running MiXCR on the RT-PCR reads. The sample has approximately 230,000 distinct CDR3 sequences, 9.5% to 15% seen once. The CDR3 spans 14 residues. Germline CDR1 reads SGHTA; CDR2 reads FQGNSA. V shed 6 bases and J shed 1 base, with 9 bases lying between them. There are a few counts of this clonotype. This sequence was found in a man aged 50 or older who received an inactivated influenza vaccine. V and J are TRBV7-2 and TRBJ2-2; either TRBD1 or TRBD2 may fit D (5 bases each). The sequenced sample was non-naive T cells sorted from PBMCs, obtained 14 to 15 days before vaccination. This CDR3 reads CASRVGGNTGELFF. CDR3 DNA sequence: TGTGCCAGCAGGGTTGGGGGGAACACCGGGGAGCTGTTTTTT.